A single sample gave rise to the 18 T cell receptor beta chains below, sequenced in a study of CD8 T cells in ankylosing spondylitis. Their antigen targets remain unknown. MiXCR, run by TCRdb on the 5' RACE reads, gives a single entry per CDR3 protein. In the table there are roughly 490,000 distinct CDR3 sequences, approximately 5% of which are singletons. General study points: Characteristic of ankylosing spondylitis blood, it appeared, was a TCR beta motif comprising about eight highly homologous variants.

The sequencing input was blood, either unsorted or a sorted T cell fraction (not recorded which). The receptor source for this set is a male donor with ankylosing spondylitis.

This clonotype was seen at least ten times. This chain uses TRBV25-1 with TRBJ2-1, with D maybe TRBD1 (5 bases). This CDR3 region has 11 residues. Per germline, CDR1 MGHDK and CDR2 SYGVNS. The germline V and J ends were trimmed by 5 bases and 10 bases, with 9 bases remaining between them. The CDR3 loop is CASSSRVEQFF. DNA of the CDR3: TGTGCCAGCAGTTCCAGGGTGGAGCAGTTCTTC.

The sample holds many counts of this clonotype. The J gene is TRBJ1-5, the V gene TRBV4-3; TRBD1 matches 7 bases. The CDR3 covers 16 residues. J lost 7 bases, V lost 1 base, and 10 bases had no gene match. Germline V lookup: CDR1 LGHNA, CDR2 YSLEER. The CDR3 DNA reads TGCGCCAGCAGCCAAGGGGGTTACAGGGGAGGCCAGCCCCAGCATTTT. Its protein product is CASSQGGYRGGQPQHF.

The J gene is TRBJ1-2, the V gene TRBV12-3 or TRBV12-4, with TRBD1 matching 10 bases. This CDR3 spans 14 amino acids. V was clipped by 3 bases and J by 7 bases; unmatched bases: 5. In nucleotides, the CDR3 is TGTGCCAGCAGTTTGACAGGGGGCCGGGTTGGCTACACCTTC. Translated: CASSLTGGRVGYTF.

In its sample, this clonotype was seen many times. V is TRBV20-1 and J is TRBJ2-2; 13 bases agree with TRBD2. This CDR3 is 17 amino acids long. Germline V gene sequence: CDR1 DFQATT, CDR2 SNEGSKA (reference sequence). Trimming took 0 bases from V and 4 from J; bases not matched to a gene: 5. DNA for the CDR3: TGCAGTGCTAGAGATACTAGCGGGGGGGCAATCACCGGGGAGCTGTTTTTT. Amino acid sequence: CSARDTSGGAITGELFF.

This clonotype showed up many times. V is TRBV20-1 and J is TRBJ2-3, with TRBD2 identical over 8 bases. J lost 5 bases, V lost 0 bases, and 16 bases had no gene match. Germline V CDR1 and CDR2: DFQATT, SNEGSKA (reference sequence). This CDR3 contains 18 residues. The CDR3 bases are TGCAGTGCTAGAGATCTGGCGGGGGGACCCGGGGGTAGAGATACGCAGTATTTT. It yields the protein CSARDLAGGPGGRDTQYF.

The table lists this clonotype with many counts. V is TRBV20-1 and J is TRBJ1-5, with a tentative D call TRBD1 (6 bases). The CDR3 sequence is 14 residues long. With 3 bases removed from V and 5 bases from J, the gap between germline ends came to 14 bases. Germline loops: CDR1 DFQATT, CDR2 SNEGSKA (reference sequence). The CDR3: CSASNGRGDQPQHF. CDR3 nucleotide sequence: TGCAGTGCTAGCAATGGGAGGGGGGATCAGCCCCAGCATTTT.

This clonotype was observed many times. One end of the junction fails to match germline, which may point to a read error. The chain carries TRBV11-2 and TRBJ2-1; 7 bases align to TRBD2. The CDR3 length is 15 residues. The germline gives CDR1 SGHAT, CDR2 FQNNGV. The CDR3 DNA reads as TGTGCCAGCAGCCCTTTGACTAGCTCCTACAGTGAGCAGTTCTTC. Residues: CASSPLTSSYSEQFF.

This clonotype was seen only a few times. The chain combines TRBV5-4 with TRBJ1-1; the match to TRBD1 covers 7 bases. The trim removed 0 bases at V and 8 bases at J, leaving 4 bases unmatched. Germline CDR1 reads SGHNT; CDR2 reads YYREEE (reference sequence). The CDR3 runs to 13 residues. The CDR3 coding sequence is TGTGCCAGCAGCTTGGTGGGGGACAGCGAAGCTTTCTTT. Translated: CASSLVGDSEAFF. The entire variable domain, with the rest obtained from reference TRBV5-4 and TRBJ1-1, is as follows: ETGVTQSPTHLIKTRGQQVTLRCSSQSGHNTVSWYQQALGQGPQFIFQYYREEENGRGNFPPRFSGLQFPNYSSELNVNALELDDSALYLCASSLVGDSEAFFGQGTRLTVV.

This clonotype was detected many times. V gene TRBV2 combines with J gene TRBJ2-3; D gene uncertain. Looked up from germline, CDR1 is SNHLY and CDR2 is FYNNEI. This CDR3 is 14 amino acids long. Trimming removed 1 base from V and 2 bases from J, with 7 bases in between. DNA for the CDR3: TGTGCCAGCAGTGAAGAAATTAACACAGATACGCAGTATTTT. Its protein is CASSEEINTDTQYF. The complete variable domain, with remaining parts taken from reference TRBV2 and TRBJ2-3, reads EPEVTQTPSHQVTQMGQEVILRCVPISNHLYFYWYRQILGQKVEFLVSFYNNEISEKSEIFDDQFSVERPDGSNFTLKIRSTKLEDSAMYFCASSEEINTDTQYFGPGTRLTVL.

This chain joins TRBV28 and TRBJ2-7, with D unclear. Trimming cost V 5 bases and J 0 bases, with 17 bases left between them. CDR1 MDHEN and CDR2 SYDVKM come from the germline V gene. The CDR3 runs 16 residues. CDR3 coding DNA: TGTGCCAGCAGTCGCCAGAGAGGCTCTAGCTCCTACGAGCAGTACTTC. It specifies CASSRQRGSSSYEQYF.

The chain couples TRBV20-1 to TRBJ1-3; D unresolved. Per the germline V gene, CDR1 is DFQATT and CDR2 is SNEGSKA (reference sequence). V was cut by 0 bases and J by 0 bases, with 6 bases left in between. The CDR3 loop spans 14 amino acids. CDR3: CSARDLLSGNTIYF. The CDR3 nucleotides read TGCAGTGCTAGAGACTTGCTCTCTGGAAACACCATATATTTT.

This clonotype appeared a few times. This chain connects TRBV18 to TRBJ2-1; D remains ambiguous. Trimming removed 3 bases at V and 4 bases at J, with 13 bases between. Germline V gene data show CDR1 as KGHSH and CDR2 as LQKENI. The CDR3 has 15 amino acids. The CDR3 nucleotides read TGTGCCAGCTCACCCACCCAATGGCAGTACAATGAGCAGTTCTTC. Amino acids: CASSPTQWQYNEQFF.

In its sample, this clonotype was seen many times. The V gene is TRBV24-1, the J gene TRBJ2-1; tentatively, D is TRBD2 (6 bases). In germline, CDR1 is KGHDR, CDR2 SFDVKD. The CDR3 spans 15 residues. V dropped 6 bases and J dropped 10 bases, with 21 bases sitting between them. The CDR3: CATSRGGDLGREQFF. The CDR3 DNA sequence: TGTGCCACCAGTCGTGGAGGGGACCTCGGACGGGAGCAGTTCTTC.

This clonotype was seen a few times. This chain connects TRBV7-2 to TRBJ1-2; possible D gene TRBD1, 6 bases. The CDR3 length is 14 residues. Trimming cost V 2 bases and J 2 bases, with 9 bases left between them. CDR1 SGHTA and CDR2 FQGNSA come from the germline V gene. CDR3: CASSLTGLNYGYTF. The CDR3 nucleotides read TGTGCCAGCAGCTTAACAGGGCTGAACTATGGCTACACCTTC.

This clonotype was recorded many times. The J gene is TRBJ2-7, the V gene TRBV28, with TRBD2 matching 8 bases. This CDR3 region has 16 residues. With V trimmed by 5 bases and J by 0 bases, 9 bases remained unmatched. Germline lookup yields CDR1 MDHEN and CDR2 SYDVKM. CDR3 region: CASSPPSGGISYEQYF. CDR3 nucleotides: TGTGCCAGCAGTCCGCCGTCGGGAGGGATCTCCTACGAGCAGTACTTC.

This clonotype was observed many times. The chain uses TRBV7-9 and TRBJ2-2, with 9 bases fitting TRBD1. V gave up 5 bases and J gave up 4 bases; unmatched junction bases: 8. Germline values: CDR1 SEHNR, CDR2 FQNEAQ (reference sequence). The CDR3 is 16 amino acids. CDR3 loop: CASSSGTGRRTGELFF. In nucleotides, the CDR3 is TGTGCCAGCAGCAGCGGGACAGGGCGGCGCACCGGGGAGCTGTTTTTT.

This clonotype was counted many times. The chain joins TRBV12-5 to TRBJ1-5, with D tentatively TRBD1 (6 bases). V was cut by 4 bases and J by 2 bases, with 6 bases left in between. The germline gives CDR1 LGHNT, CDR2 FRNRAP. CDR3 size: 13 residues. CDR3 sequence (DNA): TGTGCTAGTGGTTCAGGGGGCAATCAGCCCCAGCATTTT. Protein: CASGSGGNQPQHF.

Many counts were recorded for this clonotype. The CDR3 region has the DNA TGTGCCAGCAGCTTATCAGGGGTGTATAGCAATCAGCCCCAGCATTTT. Its translation: CASSLSGVYSNQPQHF. The chain has TRBV6-5 and TRBJ1-5; perhaps TRBD1 as D (6 bases). This CDR3 contains 16 residues. Deletions cut 6 bases from V and 0 bases from J, with 15 bases between. Germline V gene sequence: CDR1 MNHEY, CDR2 SVGAGI.